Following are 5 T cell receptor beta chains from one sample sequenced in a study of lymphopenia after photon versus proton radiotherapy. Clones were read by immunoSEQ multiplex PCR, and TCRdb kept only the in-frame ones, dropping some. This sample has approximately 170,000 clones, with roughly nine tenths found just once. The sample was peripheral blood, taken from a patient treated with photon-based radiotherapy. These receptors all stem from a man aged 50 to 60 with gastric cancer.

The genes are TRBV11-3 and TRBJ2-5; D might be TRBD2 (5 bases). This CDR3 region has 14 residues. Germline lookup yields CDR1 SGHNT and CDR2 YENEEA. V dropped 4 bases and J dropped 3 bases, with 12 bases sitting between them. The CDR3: CASSSLSGEETQYF. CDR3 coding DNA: TGTGCCAGCAGCTCCCTAAGCGGAGAAGAGACCCAGTACTTC.

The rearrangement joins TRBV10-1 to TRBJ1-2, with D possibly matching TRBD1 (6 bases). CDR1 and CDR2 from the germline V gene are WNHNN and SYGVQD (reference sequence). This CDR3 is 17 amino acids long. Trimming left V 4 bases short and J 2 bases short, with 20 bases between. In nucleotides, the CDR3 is TGCGCCAGCAGTGGATATGCGGGGGGCTATATAAACTATGGCTACACCTTC. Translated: CASSGYAGGYINYGYTF.

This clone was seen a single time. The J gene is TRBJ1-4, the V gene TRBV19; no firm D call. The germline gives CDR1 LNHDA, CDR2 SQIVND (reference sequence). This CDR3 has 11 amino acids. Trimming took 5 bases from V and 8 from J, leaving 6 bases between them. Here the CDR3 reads CASSWAEKLFF. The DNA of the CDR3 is TGTGCCAGTAGTTGGGCAGAAAAACTGTTTTTT.

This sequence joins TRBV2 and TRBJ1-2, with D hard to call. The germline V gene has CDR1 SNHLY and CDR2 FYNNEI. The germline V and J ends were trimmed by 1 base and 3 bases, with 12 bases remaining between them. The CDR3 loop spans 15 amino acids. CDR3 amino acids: CASSEGGGKYYGYTF. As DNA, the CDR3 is TGTGCCAGCAGTGAAGGGGGAGGGAAGTACTATGGCTACACCTTC.

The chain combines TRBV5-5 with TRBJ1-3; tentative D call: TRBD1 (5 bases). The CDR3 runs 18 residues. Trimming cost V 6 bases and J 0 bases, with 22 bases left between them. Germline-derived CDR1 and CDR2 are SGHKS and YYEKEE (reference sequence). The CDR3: CASTLVLQGIGSGNTIYF. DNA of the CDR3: TGTGCCAGCACCCTAGTCCTCCAGGGTATAGGCTCTGGAAACACCATATATTTT.